These 8 T cell receptor beta chains were sequenced from one sample in a study of blood T cell repertoires in COVID-19. Data came from immunoSEQ multiplex PCR; TCRdb stores just in-frame clones and leaves some out. Of around 77,000 clones listed, roughly 85% were seen once; the top ten hold roughly 5%. Sequencing used peripheral blood. These receptors were collected from a man at least 80 years old with acute or convalescent COVID-19.

This clone was observed a handful of times. The chain links TRBV7-6 to TRBJ2-7; possible D gene TRBD2, 5 bases. Germline loops: CDR1 SGHVS, CDR2 FNYEAQ. V lost 1 base and J lost 2, with 12 bases in between. The CDR3 sequence is 15 residues long. CDR3 in DNA: TGTGCCAGCAGCTTAGATAAGCGGATGACCTACGAGCAGTACTTC. Its translation is CASSLDKRMTYEQYF.

The rearrangement joins TRBV7-2 to TRBJ2-2; 12 nucleotides align to TRBD2. The CDR3 spans 15 residues. Germline V gene sequence: CDR1 SGHTA, CDR2 FQGNSA. Trimming at V came to 4 bases and at J to 5 bases, leaving 2 bases not matched to a gene. CDR3 region: CASSYGLAGTGELFF. For the CDR3, the DNA is TGTGCCAGCAGCTACGGACTAGCGGGGACCGGGGAGCTGTTTTTT.

The rearrangement uses TRBV7-9 and TRBJ1-4, with a possible D match to TRBD1 (6 bases). Germline V gene sequence: CDR1 SEHNR, CDR2 FQNEAQ (reference sequence). The CDR3 consists of 13 residues. The germline V and J ends were trimmed by 0 bases and 15 bases, with 14 bases remaining between them. Written as DNA, the CDR3 is TGTGCCAGCAGCTTAGCGGAGGGGGGGGCATTGTTTTTT. Translated, it gives CASSLAEGGALFF.

The chain is built from TRBV7-2 and TRBJ1-5, with TRBD1 as a possible D gene (5 bases). CDR3 length equals 15 residues. V was trimmed by 2 bases and J by 7 bases, leaving 15 bases between them. Germline V gene data show CDR1 as SGHTA and CDR2 as FQGNSA. The CDR3 is CASSLSTGGGQPQHF. In nucleotides, the CDR3 is TGTGCCAGCAGCTTAAGCACGGGTGGGGGGCAGCCCCAGCATTTT.

The rearrangement joins TRBV9 to TRBJ1-4; 8 nucleotides line up with TRBD1. The V and J ends lost 4 bases and 4 bases, in that order; junction bases with no gene match: 3. This CDR3 comprises 14 residues. Germline CDR1 reads SGDLS; CDR2 reads YYNGEE. In nucleotides, the CDR3 is TGTGCCAGCAGCTCCGGGACAGGTAATGAAAAACTGTTTTTT. Translation: CASSSGTGNEKLFF. The full variable domain, in which reference TRBV9 and TRBJ1-4 provide the parts outside the CDR3, is DSGVTQTPKHLITATGQRVTLRCSPRSGDLSVYWYQQSLDQGLQFLIQYYNGEERAKGNILERFSAQQFPDLHSELNLSSLELGDSALYFCASSSGTGNEKLFFGSGTQLSVL.

The chain links TRBV4-2 to TRBJ1-1; perhaps TRBD1 as D (5 bases). The germline V and J ends were trimmed by 0 bases and 3 bases, with 11 bases remaining between them. This CDR3 spans 15 amino acids. Germline CDR1 LGHNA, CDR2 YNFKEQ. CDR3 loop: CASSQEGVSHTEAFF. CDR3 DNA: TGTGCCAGCAGCCAAGAAGGGGTTTCGCACACTGAAGCTTTCTTT.

J is TRBJ2-1 and V is TRBV12-3 or TRBV12-4, with 7 bases fitting TRBD2. J lost 8 bases, V lost 5 bases, and 3 bases had no gene match. The CDR3 spans 12 residues. CDR3 sequence reads: CASSLGGDEQFF. CDR3 in DNA: TGTGCCAGCAGTCTGGGGGGGGATGAGCAGTTCTTC.

The rearrangement links TRBV10-3 to TRBJ2-1, with D possibly TRBD1 on 5 matching bases. The CDR3 contains 15 residues. CDR1 and CDR2 (germline): ENHRY, SYGVKD. V was cut by 6 bases and J by 0 bases, with 12 bases left in between. CDR3 sequence: CAISSGFTSYNEQFF. The CDR3 bases are TGTGCCATCAGCTCAGGGTTCACCTCCTACAATGAGCAGTTCTTC.